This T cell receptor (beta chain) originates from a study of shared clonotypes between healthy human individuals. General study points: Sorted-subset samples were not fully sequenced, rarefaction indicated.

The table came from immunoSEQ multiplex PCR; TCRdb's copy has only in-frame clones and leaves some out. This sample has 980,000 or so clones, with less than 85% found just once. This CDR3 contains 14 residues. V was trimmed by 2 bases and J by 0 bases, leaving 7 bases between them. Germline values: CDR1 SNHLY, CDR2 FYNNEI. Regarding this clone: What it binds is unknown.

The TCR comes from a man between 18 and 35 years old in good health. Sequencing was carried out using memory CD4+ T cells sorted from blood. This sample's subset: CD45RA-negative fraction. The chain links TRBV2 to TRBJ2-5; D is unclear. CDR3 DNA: TGTGCCAGCAGTGAATGGACGGACCAAGAGACCCAGTACTTC. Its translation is CASSEWTDQETQYF. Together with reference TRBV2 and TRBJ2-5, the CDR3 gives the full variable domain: EPEVTQTPSHQVTQMGQEVILRCVPISNHLYFYWYRQILGQKVEFLVSFYNNEISEKSEIFDDQFSVERPDGSNFTLKIRSTKLEDSAMYFCASSEWTDQETQYFGPGTRLLVL.